This is a list of T cell receptor beta chains from one sample in a study of cytotoxic CD8 clonotypes in ibrutinib-treated CLL. The table came from immunoSEQ multiplex PCR; TCRdb's copy has only in-frame clones and leaves some out. This sample has roughly 250,000 clones, with under 75% found just once. This sample comprised PBMCs, obtained after 24 months of ibrutinib treatment. These receptors all come from a human donor with chronic lymphocytic leukemia. Both conserved end residues are trimmed from each CDR3. Each record gives: V gene, J gene, CDR3 protein.

TRBV5-1,TRBJ2-3,ASSLGAVSSADTQY
TRBV7-3,TRBJ2-1,ASSLNSGSTYNEQF
TRBV7-2,TRBJ1-3,ASSSQTGLGNTIY
TRBV25-1,TRBJ2-1,ASSEQGGEQF
TRBV5-6,TRBJ2-3,ASSRQDTDTQY
TRBV27,TRBJ1-1,ASSLFGGNTEAF
TRBV28,TRBJ2-1,ASSPPAGGPYNEQF
TRBV29-1,TRBJ2-7,SVEDRTSGYEQY
TRBV2,TRBJ2-7,ASKVSGRAGEQY
TRBV18,TRBJ1-4,ASSPTGTGMPGGAKLF
TRBV9,TRBJ1-4,ASSGAEGGAFQTEKLF
TRBV27,TRBJ1-4,ASSLGTGGAEKLF
TRBV7-8,TRBJ2-7,ASTAGGPIDEQY
TRBV29-1,TRBJ1-3,SVVTVADTIY
TRBV7-9,TRBJ2-1,ASSLAQVNEQF
TRBV18,TRBJ1-5,ASSSTGTGLGNQPQH
TRBV4-3,TRBJ2-1,ASSRDREDEQF
TRBV2,TRBJ2-7,ASSEGQVLEQY
TRBV30,TRBJ2-3,AWSYRGSPDTQY
TRBV7-8,TRBJ1-3,ASSYGGNSGNTIY
TRBV21-1,TRBJ1-2,ASSKPGQYYGYT
TRBV9,TRBJ2-3,ASSLRGNPLTDTQY